The TCR beta chain under discussion was sequenced for a study of T cells after yellow fever vaccination. Study information: The SMART-Seq v4 Ultra Low Input method served to prepare the low-cell-number fractions.

Only a few counts were recorded for this clonotype. Its antigen remains unidentified. Template-switching 5'RACE yielded the TCR cDNA; a universal primer site and UMIs were added in the process. MiXCR was run by TCRdb on the 5' RACE reads, yielding one entry per CDR3 protein. The sample lists a few hundred thousand distinct CDR3 sequences; 11% were seen once. General study results and limits: The secondary response showed a weaker magnitude and a faster peak, day 5 versus 15. FACS-sorted repertoires might harbor abundant contaminating clonotypes from the bulk population.

The V segment lost 6 bases and the J segment 0 bases; nucleotides outside the gene matches: 4. The CDR3 has 15 residues. The sample consisted of PBMCs, taken on the day of the first yellow fever vaccination. This rearrangement joins TRBV12-3 or TRBV12-4 to TRBJ2-5, with 10 bases lining up with TRBD1. This TCR derives from a man aged 18 to 29 who received the YFV17D yellow fever vaccine. The CDR3 protein is CASRSGTGDQETQYF. The DNA of the CDR3 is TGTGCCAGCAGGTCCGGGACAGGGGACCAAGAGACCCAGTACTTC.